Listed below are T cell receptor beta chains from one sample, sequenced in a study of early T cells in non-severe SARS-CoV-2 infection. TCRdb re-called the 5' RACE reads with MiXCR, one entry per CDR3 protein. The sample carries more than 65,000 distinct CDR3 sequences, around 13% recorded once. The specimen was whole blood. All receptors come from an adult who was a healthcare worker with PCR-confirmed SARS-CoV-2 infection or an uninfected control (not recorded which). Each CDR3 is given with its conserved first and last residue. D genes are given only for firm matches. Size is omitted from some rows. Given values are once, few, many or a class for expanded clones.

abundance,j_gene,d_gene,v_gene,CDR3nt,CDR3aa
many,TRBJ2-3,TRBD1,TRBV6-2/TRBV6-3,TGTGCCAGCAGTTCGGGACAGGGAGGGAGAGATACGCAGTATTTT,CASSSGQGGRDTQYF
many,TRBJ2-3,TRBD2,TRBV2,TGTGCCAGCAGCCTTAGCCGGGGGGTCACAGATACGCAGTATTTT,CASSLSRGVTDTQYF
few,TRBJ2-7,TRBD2,TRBV11-2,TGTGCCAGCAGACTAGGGACCCTTAGCGGGAGCTACTCCTACGAGCAGTACTTC,CASRLGTLSGSYSYEQYF
few,TRBJ2-7,-,TRBV28,TGTGCCAGCAGCTCTGCTAGGCGGACAACTAAGTACGAGCAGTACTTC,CASSSARRTTKYEQYF
few,TRBJ2-7,-,TRBV12-3/TRBV12-4,TGTGCCAGCAGGGCAGACTCTAAACCCTACGAGCAGTACTTC,CASRADSKPYEQYF
-,TRBJ2-3,TRBD2,TRBV9,TGTGCCAGCAGCGTGAGCGGGGGCTTCACAGATACGCAGTATTTT,CASSVSGGFTDTQYF
few,TRBJ2-2,-,TRBV5-1,TGCGCCAGCAGCTTGGATCCCACCGGGGAGCTGTTTTTT,CASSLDPTGELFF
-,TRBJ2-1,-,TRBV28,TGTGCCAGCAGCGATGACCGCCGCGACCACAATGAGCAGTTCTTC,CASSDDRRDHNEQFF
few,TRBJ1-5,-,TRBV28,TGTGCCAGCACCCTGGGGGGCACGAGCAATCAGCCCCAGCATTTT,CASTLGGTSNQPQHF
few,TRBJ2-7,-,TRBV11-2,TGTGCCAGCAGATCAACAGGGAGAACCTACGAGCAGTACTTC,CASRSTGRTYEQYF
-,TRBJ2-5,-,TRBV29-1,TGCAGCGTTGAGGTGGGCGCAAAGACCCAGTACTTC,CSVEVGAKTQYF
-,TRBJ1-4,TRBD1,TRBV2,TGTGCCAGCAGTGAAAACCGGGACAGCGAAAAACTGTTTTTT,CASSENRDSEKLFF
few,TRBJ2-1,-,TRBV27,TGTGCCAGCAGTTTAGGCAATGAGCAGTTCTTC,CASSLGNEQFF
few,TRBJ2-5,-,TRBV10-1,TGCGCCAGCAGTGGGGGGCCAGGAAAAGAGACCCAGTACTTC,CASSGGPGKETQYF
many,TRBJ1-5,-,TRBV6-1,TGTGCCAGCAGTAGGGGCAGGGACCTTTTAAACGGCAATCAGCCCCAGCATTTT,CASSRGRDLLNGNQPQHF
few,TRBJ2-3,TRBD2,TRBV6-4,TGTGCCAGCAGTGAAACTAGCGGGGGAACAGATACGCAGTATTTT,CASSETSGGTDTQYF